This T cell receptor (beta chain) is from a study of blood T cell repertoires in COVID-19 (dated by TCRdb to the early 2020s). The study in broad terms: Collaborator samples came from the United States, Italy and Spain and covered acute and convalescent phases of COVID-19. The material from the prospective study consisted of cDNA or gDNA derived from T cells, B-cell-depleted T cells, or PBMCs. Deeply sampled blood TCRbeta repertoires from subjects exposed to, actively infected with, or recovered from COVID-19 were included in the dataset. The repertoires were released in a freely available public database meant as a resource for research on the immune response to SARS-CoV-2. Samples came from the ongoing ImmuneRACE study (first 160 participants) plus 1,254 subjects from 6 global collaborators. Sample metadata almost always included a de-identified subject ID, COVID-19 status, age in years and sex. Where available, HLA class I and class II types were taken from metadata supplied by the sample provider and were not determined by assay-based typing. Overall results and qualifications from the work: The quantity of clinical and demographic metadata differed by source and by participant and was supplied without curation.

Remarks on this clone: Its cognate antigen has yet to be identified. The input lacks base qualities; no much larger clone sits a single base away.

The CDR3 runs 19 amino acids, cysteine and phenylalanine included. The only DNA kept is the CDR3, 57 bases in frame from the first base. V lost 1 base and J lost 6 bases; the stretch between them is 27 bases long. Taken from the germline V gene (reference sequence), the CDR1 and CDR2 loops are SEHNR and FQNEAQ. TCRbeta CDR3 regions were amplified from genomic DNA by means of the immunoSEQ Assay, a bias-controlled multiplex PCR. Per the original workflow: Within the assay, amplification of reference gene primers was used to estimate how many nucleated cells each sample contained. To quantify the absolute abundance of each unique TCRbeta CDR3 rearrangement, sequence reads were collapsed and filtered. For each sample, productive Simpson clonality was calculated by taking the square root of Simpson's diversity index across productive rearrangements. TCRdb obtained this table from immuneACCESS and retained in-frame rearrangements with V and J assigned. These tables miss some clones; where compared with another copy, unresolved V genes account for less than half of the shortfall, and the remainder is unexplained. The D gene and trimming were derived from the DNA, and the V and J assignments and clone size from that table. This sample lists approximately 440,000 clones; 90% were detected once. Around 0.6% of the sample is taken by the ten largest.

Enrolling through a virtual design, the prospective study's participants ranged in age from roughly 18 to 95 years and lived across 20 to 25 United States geographic areas. To assign participants to cohorts, the prospective study relied on clinical history that participants themselves reported in a screening survey and a study questionnaire. Recovered participants in ImmuneRACE Cohort 3 were defined by two consecutive negative NP/OP PCR tests, clearance by a healthcare professional, or resolution of symptoms. Each participant in the prospective study had whole blood, serum and a nasopharyngeal or oropharyngeal swab collected by mobile phlebotomists. Participants in the prospective study had the option to provide additional blood draws and questionnaires over an approximately two-month period. Before DNA extraction, blood samples from the prospective study were shipped at room temperature or frozen.

This sequence uses TRBV7-9 and TRBJ1-2; 5 matching bases give a weak D call of TRBD1. Sequenced input: PBMCs or T cells enriched from blood (not recorded which). The sequence derives from a man aged 18-30 years who had recovered from COVID-19. The sequenced DNA: TGTGCCAGCAGCTTAGGTCGCGGTTGGGAACAGGAAAAAGGGGATGGCTACACCTTC. This codes for CASSLGRGWEQEKGDGYTF.